The rows below give T cell receptor beta chains drawn from one sample of a study of blood T cell repertoires in COVID-19. Some clones are missing from TCRdb's copy, which holds only in-frame ones; the method was immunoSEQ multiplex PCR. Found here are about 410,000 clones, approximately 89% of them singletons; the top ten hold approximately 1.5%. Sequencing was carried out using peripheral blood. These TCRs come from a woman between 35 and 50 years old with COVID-19, enrolled during active disease. The CDR3 runs from the conserved cysteine through the conserved F or W. A D gene is named only where the DNA matches it firmly. Not all rows give a size; the values are once, few, many and, for expanded clones, a class.

j_gene | abundance | v_gene | d_gene | CDR3aa | CDR3nt
TRBJ2-3 | . | TRBV7-9 | TRBD2 | CASSLVGTSSTDTQYF | TGTGCCAGCAGCTTAGTTGGGACTAGCAGCACAGATACGCAGTATTTT
TRBJ1-2 | . | TRBV28 | . | CASSSNYGYTF | TGTGCCAGCAGTTCGAACTATGGCTACACCTTC
TRBJ1-6 | . | TRBV25-1 | . | CASSDPQPDFSPLHF | TGTGCCAGCAGTGATCCACAGCCTGATTTTTCACCCCTCCACTTT
TRBJ1-1 | . | TRBV7-2 | TRBD1 | CASSADGQAAFF | TGTGCCAGCAGCGCAGACGGACAGGCAGCTTTCTTT
TRBJ2-7 | . | TRBV5-5 | TRBD1 | CASSPWTGIEQYF | TGTGCCAGCAGCCCGTGGACAGGGATCGAGCAGTACTTC
TRBJ1-2 | . | TRBV6-5 | TRBD1 | CASSRQGLGDYGYTF | TGTGCCAGCAGCCGACAGGGTTTAGGAGACTATGGCTACACCTTC
TRBJ1-1 | once | TRBV27 | TRBD1 | CASRMNRGTEAFF | TGTGCCAGCAGGATGAACAGGGGGACTGAAGCTTTCTTT
TRBJ1-1 | . | TRBV20-1 | TRBD1 | CSASGTVPNTEAFF | TGCAGTGCTAGTGGGACAGTGCCGAACACTGAAGCTTTCTTT
TRBJ2-2 | . | TRBV11-2 | . | CASSRLVYTGELFF | TGTGCCAGCAGTCGACTAGTGTACACCGGGGAGCTGTTTTTT
TRBJ1-4 | . | TRBV7-9 | TRBD1 | CASSLVGTGDEKLFF | TGTGCCAGCAGCTTAGTAGGGACAGGGGATGAAAAACTGTTTTTT
TRBJ2-7 | . | TRBV27 | TRBD1 | CASSLSPDRIPVEQYF | TGTGCCAGCAGTTTATCGCCGGACAGGATCCCGGTTGAGCAGTACTTC
TRBJ1-2 | . | TRBV6-6 | TRBD1 | CASSRTRTGLNDYGYTF | TGTGCCAGCAGTCGGACCAGGACAGGGCTAAACGACTATGGCTACACCTTC
TRBJ1-2 | . | TRBV5-1 | . | CASSLAGTGLNYGYTF | TGCGCCAGCAGCTTGGCCGGTACAGGGCTTAACTATGGCTACACCTTC
TRBJ2-7 | . | TRBV28 | . | CASSPTVSYEQYF | TGTGCCAGCAGTCCGACAGTCTCCTACGAGCAGTACTTC
TRBJ2-7 | . | TRBV5-1 | TRBD1 | CASSLTGQGIQHTYEQYF | TGCGCCAGCAGCTTGACGGGACAGGGTATCCAGCATACCTACGAGCAGTACTTC
TRBJ1-4 | . | TRBV6-6 | TRBD1 | CASRTGSGLEKLFF | TGTGCCAGCAGGACAGGGTCTGGTTTGGAAAAACTGTTTTTT
TRBJ1-1 | . | TRBV18 | . | CASSPPPGWDTEAFF | TGTGCCAGCTCACCACCCCCAGGGTGGGACACTGAAGCTTTCTTT
TRBJ1-5 | once | TRBV28 | TRBD1 | CASNIQGATQPQHF | TGTGCCAGCAACATACAGGGGGCTACTCAGCCCCAGCATTTT
TRBJ1-6 | . | TRBV7-3 | . | CASSLNPRGNSPLHF | TGTGCCAGCAGCTTAAACCCCAGGGGCAATTCACCCCTCCACTTT
TRBJ1-5 | . | TRBV28 | . | CASRQAGTTSNQPQHF | TGTGCCAGCAGACAAGCAGGGACAACTAGCAATCAGCCCCAGCATTTT
TRBJ2-5 | . | TRBV28 | . | CASSPPGGTQYF | TGTGCCAGCAGTCCCCCGGGTGGGACCCAGTACTTC
TRBJ1-2 | . | TRBV5-1 | TRBD1 | CASSLEDRVGGYTF | TGCGCCAGCAGCTTGGAAGACAGGGTAGGAGGCTACACCTTC
TRBJ2-6 | . | TRBV18 | . | CASSPPHSGANVLTF | TGTGCCAGCTCACCCCCCCACTCTGGGGCCAACGTCCTGACTTTC
TRBJ2-7 | once | TRBV4-2 | TRBD1 | CASSQAQGYEYEQYF | TGTGCCAGCAGCCAAGCACAGGGGTACGAGTACGAGCAGTACTTC
TRBJ1-2 | . | TRBV4-3 | . | CASSRNPGKGGYTF | TGCGCCAGCAGCCGTAACCCCGGGAAAGGTGGCTACACCTTC
TRBJ1-2 | . | TRBV28 | TRBD1 | CASRLSPGQAIYGYTF | TGTGCCAGCAGGCTCTCCCCGGGACAGGCCATCTATGGCTACACCTTC
TRBJ2-1 | few | TRBV9 | TRBD2 | CASSVTSGRHLGEQFF | TGTGCCAGCAGCGTAACTAGCGGGAGACATTTAGGTGAGCAGTTCTTC
TRBJ2-5 | . | TRBV4-3 | TRBD1 | CASSQDRGQGAETQYF | TGCGCCAGCAGCCAAGATCGGGGACAGGGGGCTGAGACCCAGTACTTC
TRBJ1-1 | . | TRBV30 | . | CAWSRIKVGGTEAFF | TGTGCCTGGAGCAGGATTAAAGTGGGTGGCACTGAAGCTTTCTTT
TRBJ2-1 | . | TRBV6-2/TRBV6-3 | TRBD2 | CASSYYPGLAYNEQFF | TGTGCCAGCAGTTACTACCCCGGACTAGCCTACAATGAGCAGTTCTTC
TRBJ1-4 | . | TRBV4-1 | . | CASSGWGQGDEKLFF | TGCGCCAGCAGCGGGTGGGGCCAGGGCGACGAAAAACTGTTTTTT
TRBJ2-1 | . | TRBV10-3 | . | CATLKGAERYNEQFF | TGTGCCACCCTGAAAGGGGCGGAACGCTACAATGAGCAGTTCTTC
TRBJ2-4 | . | TRBV19 | TRBD2 | CASSRTSGRMDIQYF | TGTGCCAGTTCCCGGACTAGCGGGAGAATGGACATTCAGTACTTC
TRBJ1-1 | . | TRBV19 | . | CASSIWGLGTEAFF | TGTGCCAGTAGTATCTGGGGACTAGGCACTGAAGCTTTCTTT
TRBJ1-4 | . | TRBV4-1 | . | CASSQAQGLGKLFF | TGCGCCAGCAGCCAGGCACAGGGTTTGGGAAAACTGTTTTTT
TRBJ1-2 | . | TRBV12-3/TRBV12-4 | . | CASRRVGGYTF | TGTGCCAGCAGACGGGTCGGTGGCTACACCTTC
TRBJ2-1 | . | TRBV29-1 | TRBD2 | CSVGTSGSSSYNEQFF | TGCAGCGTGGGGACTAGCGGGAGCTCCTCCTACAATGAGCAGTTCTTC
TRBJ2-3 | . | TRBV5-1 | TRBD2 | CASSSGTSTDTQYF | TGCGCCAGCAGTAGCGGGACTAGCACAGATACGCAGTATTTT
TRBJ2-2 | once | TRBV5-1 | . | CASRGTGTGELFF | TGCGCCAGCAGAGGCACAGGGACCGGGGAGCTGTTTTTT
TRBJ2-3 | many | TRBV6-4 | TRBD2 | CASSDSSSGGDTQYF | TGTGCCAGCAGTGACTCGTCTAGCGGGGGAGATACGCAGTATTTT
TRBJ1-6 | . | TRBV20-1 | . | CSASSQVAYNSPLHF | TGCAGTGCTAGTAGTCAGGTGGCCTATAATTCACCCCTCCACTTT
TRBJ1-5 | few | TRBV10-3 | . | CAISDQLGGVQPQHF | TGTGCCATCAGTGACCAGTTAGGGGGGGTCCAGCCCCAGCATTTT
TRBJ2-7 | . | TRBV7-9 | TRBD2 | CASSLLFSGTSGSIHEQYF | TGTGCCAGCAGCTTATTATTTTCGGGGACTAGCGGGAGTATCCACGAGCAGTACTTC
TRBJ2-7 | . | TRBV6-2/TRBV6-3 | . | CASSPYLEQYF | TGTGCCAGCAGCCCCTATCTCGAGCAGTACTTC
TRBJ2-5 | . | TRBV7-6 | TRBD2 | CASSSRTSGSQETQYF | TGTGCCAGCAGCTCTAGGACTAGCGGGAGCCAAGAGACCCAGTACTTC
TRBJ1-1 | once | TRBV7-2 | TRBD1 | CASSSHRGGGTEAFF | TGTGCCAGCAGCTCCCACAGGGGTGGTGGCACTGAAGCTTTCTTT
TRBJ1-2 | . | TRBV5-1 | TRBD1 | CASSFGGQGDGYTF | TGCGCCAGCAGTTTTGGGGGACAGGGGGATGGCTACACCTTC
TRBJ2-1 | once | TRBV2 | . | CATQLRRPGEQFF | TGTGCCACCCAATTGCGCAGGCCTGGTGAGCAGTTCTTC
TRBJ2-2 | once | TRBV6-2/TRBV6-3 | TRBD1 | CASSTGTVSGGELFF | TGTGCCAGCAGTACCGGGACAGTATCAGGCGGGGAGCTGTTTTTT
TRBJ1-5 | . | TRBV28 | TRBD1 | CASSPGGLNQPQHF | TGTGCCAGCAGTCCAGGGGGCCTCAATCAGCCCCAGCATTTT
TRBJ1-2 | . | TRBV5-1 | TRBD1 | CASRTSNRRGSYEGYTF | TGCGCCAGCAGAACCTCAAACCGCAGGGGGTCCTATGAAGGCTACACCTTC
TRBJ1-3 | . | TRBV15 | . | CATSGRRALSGNTIYF | TGTGCCACCAGCGGTCGCAGGGCCCTCTCTGGAAACACCATATATTTT
TRBJ1-5 | once | TRBV4-3 | TRBD1 | CASSQWTGGIYQPQHF | TGCGCCAGCAGCCAATGGACAGGGGGAATTTATCAGCCCCAGCATTTT
TRBJ1-1 | . | TRBV9 | . | CASSVGGLDPEAFF | TGTGCCAGCAGCGTAGGGGGCTTAGATCCTGAAGCTTTCTTT
TRBJ1-1 | once | TRBV28 | . | CASSPRGGADTEAFF | TGTGCCAGCAGTCCACGTGGAGGGGCGGACACTGAAGCTTTCTTT
TRBJ1-1 | . | TRBV11-2 | . | CASSLGQETEAFF | TGTGCCAGCAGCTTAGGGCAGGAAACTGAAGCTTTCTTT
TRBJ2-7 | few | TRBV28 | TRBD2 | CASMPGGRSYEQYF | TGTGCCAGCATGCCGGGGGGGCGAAGCTACGAGCAGTACTTC
TRBJ2-3 | . | TRBV18 | . | CASSPDSVTDTQYF | TGTGCCAGCTCCCCGGACAGTGTGACAGATACGCAGTATTTT
TRBJ2-3 | once | TRBV3-1/TRBV3-2 | . | CASSQVLGLSSTDTQYF | TGTGCCAGCAGCCAAGTCCTCGGACTATCTAGCACAGATACGCAGTATTTT